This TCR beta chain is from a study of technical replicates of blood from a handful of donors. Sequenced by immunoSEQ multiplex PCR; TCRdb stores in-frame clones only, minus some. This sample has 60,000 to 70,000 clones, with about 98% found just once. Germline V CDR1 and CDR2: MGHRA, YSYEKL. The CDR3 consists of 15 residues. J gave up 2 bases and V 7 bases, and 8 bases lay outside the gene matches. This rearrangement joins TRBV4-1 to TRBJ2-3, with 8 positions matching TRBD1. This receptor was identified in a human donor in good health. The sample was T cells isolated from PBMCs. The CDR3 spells CASKVGQGYTDTQYF. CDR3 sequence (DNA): TGCGCCAGCAAAGTCGGACAGGGATACACAGATACGCAGTATTTT.